In its sample, the clone carrying this TCR beta chain was seen once. Its antigen is still unknown. These data belong to a study of T cell responses to AZD1222 COVID-19 vaccine. Points from the study as a whole: Spike-specific TCR breadth rose after two AZD1222 doses, and depth rose as well. Repertoires in all cases were sampled only once the peak T cell response had passed.

Measured with immunoSEQ multiplex PCR; TCRdb has only the in-frame clones, and not every one. This sample has approximately 93,000 clones; about 89% occur once, and the top ten carry 5% to 6%. This TCR came from an adult who received the AZD1222 COVID-19 vaccine. This specimen consisted of peripheral blood, obtained 28 days after the second AZD1222 dose.

The CDR3 coding sequence is TGTGCCAGCAGCTTAGGGACACCTACCCGCACAGATACGCAGTATTTT. This sequence encodes CASSLGTPTRTDTQYF. This sequence joins TRBV7-3 and TRBJ2-3; perhaps TRBD1 as D (6 bases). The CDR3 loop spans 16 amino acids. V lost 2 bases, J lost 1 base, and 13 bases lay in between. CDR1 and CDR2 (germline): SGHTA, FQGTGA. The full variable domain, with the rest looked up from reference TRBV7-3 and TRBJ2-3, is GAGVSQTPSNKVTEKGKYVELRCDPISGHTALYWYRQSLGQGPEFLIYFQGTGAADDSGLPNDRFFAVRPEGSVSTLKIQRTERGDSAVYLCASSLGTPTRTDTQYFGPGTRLTVL.